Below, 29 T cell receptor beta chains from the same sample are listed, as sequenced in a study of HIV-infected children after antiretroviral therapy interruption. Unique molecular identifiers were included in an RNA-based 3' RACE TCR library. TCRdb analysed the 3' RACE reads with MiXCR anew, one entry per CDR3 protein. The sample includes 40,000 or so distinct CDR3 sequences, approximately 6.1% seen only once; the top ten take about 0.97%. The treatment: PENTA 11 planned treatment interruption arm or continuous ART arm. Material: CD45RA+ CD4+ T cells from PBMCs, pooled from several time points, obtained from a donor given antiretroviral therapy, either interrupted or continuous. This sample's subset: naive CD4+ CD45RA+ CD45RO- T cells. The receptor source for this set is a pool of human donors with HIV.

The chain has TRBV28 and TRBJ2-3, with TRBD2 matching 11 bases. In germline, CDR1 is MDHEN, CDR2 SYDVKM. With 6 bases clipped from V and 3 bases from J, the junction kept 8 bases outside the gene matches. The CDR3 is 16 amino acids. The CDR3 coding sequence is TGTGCCAGCAGCAAAGCCGGGACTAGCGGTACAGATACGCAGTATTTT. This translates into CASSKAGTSGTDTQYF.

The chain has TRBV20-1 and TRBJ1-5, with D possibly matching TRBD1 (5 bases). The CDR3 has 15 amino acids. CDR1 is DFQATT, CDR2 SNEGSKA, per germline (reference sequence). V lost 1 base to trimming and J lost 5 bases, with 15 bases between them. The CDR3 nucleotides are TGCAGTGCTAGAGTAACCGGGACCAATTATCAGCCCCAGCATTTT. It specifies CSARVTGTNYQPQHF.

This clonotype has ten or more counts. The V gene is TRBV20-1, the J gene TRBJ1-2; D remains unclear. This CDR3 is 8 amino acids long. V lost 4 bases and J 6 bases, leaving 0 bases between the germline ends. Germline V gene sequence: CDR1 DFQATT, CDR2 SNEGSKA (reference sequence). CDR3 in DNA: TGCAGTGCTAATGGCTACACCTTC. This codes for CSANGYTF.

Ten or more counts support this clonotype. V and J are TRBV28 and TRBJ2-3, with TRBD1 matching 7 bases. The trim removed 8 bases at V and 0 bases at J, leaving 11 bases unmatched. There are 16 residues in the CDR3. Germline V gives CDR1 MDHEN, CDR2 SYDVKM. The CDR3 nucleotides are TGTGCCAGCTGGACCCTCTCGACAGGGAGCACAGATACGCAGTATTTT. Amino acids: CASWTLSTGSTDTQYF.

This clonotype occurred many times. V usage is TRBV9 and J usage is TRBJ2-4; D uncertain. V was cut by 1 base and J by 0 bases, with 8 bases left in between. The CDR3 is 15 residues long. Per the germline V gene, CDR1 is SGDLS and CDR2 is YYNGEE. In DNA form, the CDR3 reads TGTGCCAGCAGCGTACCCGACCTAGCCAAAAACATTCAGTACTTC. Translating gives CASSVPDLAKNIQYF.

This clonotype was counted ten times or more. The CDR3 loop reads CASRARLSNEQFF. CDR3 sequence (DNA): TGTGCCAGCAGAGCCAGGCTTTCCAATGAGCAGTTCTTC. The gene calls are TRBV28 and TRBJ2-1; D is ambiguous. Deletions cut 6 bases from V and 6 bases from J, with 12 bases between. Germline V gives CDR1 MDHEN, CDR2 SYDVKM. CDR3 length: 13 residues.

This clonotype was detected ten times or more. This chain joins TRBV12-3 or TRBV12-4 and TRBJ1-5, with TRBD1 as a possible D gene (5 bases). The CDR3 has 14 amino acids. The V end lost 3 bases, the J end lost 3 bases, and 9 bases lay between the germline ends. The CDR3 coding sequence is TGTGCCAGCAGTTTCGGGGGGACCAATCAGCCCCAGCATTTT. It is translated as CASSFGGTNQPQHF.

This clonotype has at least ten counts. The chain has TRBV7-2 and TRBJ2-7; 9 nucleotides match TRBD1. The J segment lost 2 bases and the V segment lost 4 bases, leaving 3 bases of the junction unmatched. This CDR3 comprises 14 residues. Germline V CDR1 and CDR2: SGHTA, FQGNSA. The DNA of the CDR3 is TGTGCCAGCAGCTCCCGGGACAGGGCCTACGAGCAGTACTTC. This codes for CASSSRDRAYEQYF.

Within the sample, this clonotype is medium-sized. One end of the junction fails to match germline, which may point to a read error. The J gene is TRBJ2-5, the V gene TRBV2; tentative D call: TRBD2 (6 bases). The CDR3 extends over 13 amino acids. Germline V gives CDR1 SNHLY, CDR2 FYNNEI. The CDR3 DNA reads TGTGCCAGCAGCTTGGGACTTCAAGACACCCAGTACTTT. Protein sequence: CASSLGLQDTQYF.

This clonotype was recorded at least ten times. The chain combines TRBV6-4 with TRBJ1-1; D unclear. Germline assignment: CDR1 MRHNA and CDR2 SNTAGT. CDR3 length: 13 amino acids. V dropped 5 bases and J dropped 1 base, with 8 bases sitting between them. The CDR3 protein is CASSTTPNTEAFF. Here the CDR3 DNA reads TGTGCCAGCAGTACGACCCCGAACACTGAAGCTTTCTTT.

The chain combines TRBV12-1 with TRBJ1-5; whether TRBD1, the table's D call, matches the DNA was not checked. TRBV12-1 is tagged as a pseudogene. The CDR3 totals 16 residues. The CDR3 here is CASSPETTGSNQPQHF. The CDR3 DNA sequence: TGTGCCAGCTCCCCTGAAACGACAGGGAGCAATCAGCCCCAGCATTTT.

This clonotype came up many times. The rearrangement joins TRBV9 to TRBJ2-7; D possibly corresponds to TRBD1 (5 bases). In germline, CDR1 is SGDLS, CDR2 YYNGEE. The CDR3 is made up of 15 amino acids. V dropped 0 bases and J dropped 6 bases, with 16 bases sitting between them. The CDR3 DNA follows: TGTGCCAGCAGCGTAGGAAAGGGGATTCCCGTCGAGCAGTACTTC. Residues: CASSVGKGIPVEQYF.

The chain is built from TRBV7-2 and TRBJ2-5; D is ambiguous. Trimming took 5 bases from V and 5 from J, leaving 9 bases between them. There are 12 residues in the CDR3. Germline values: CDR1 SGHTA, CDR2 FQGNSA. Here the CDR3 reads CASSPFRETQYF. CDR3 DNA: TGTGCCAGCAGCCCTTTCCGGGAGACCCAGTACTTC.

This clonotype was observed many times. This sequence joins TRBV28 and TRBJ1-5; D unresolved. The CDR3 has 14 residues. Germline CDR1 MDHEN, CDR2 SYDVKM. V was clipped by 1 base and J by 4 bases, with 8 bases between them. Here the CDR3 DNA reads TGTGCCAGCAGTTTATTTCGGGGAAATCAGCCCCAGCATTTT. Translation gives CASSLFRGNQPQHF. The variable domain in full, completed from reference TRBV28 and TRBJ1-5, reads DVKVTQSSRYLVKRTGEKVFLECVQDMDHENMFWYRQDPGLGLRLIYFSYDVKMKEKGDIPEGYSVSREKKERFSLILESASTNQTSMYLCASSLFRGNQPQHFGDGTRLSIL.

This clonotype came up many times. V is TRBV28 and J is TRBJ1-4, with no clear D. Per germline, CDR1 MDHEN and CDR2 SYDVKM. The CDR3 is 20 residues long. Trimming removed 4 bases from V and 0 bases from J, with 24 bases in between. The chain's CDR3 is CASSSRSRYSSITTNEKLFF. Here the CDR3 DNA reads TGTGCCAGCAGTTCACGGAGCCGCTATAGTTCTATTACAACTAATGAAAAACTGTTTTTT.

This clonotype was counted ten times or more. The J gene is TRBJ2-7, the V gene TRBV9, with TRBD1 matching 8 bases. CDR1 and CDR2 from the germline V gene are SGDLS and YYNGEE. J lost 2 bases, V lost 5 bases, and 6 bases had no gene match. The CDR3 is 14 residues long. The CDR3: CASSVGQGAYEQYF. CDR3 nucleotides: TGTGCCAGCAGTGTCGGACAGGGTGCCTACGAGCAGTACTTC.

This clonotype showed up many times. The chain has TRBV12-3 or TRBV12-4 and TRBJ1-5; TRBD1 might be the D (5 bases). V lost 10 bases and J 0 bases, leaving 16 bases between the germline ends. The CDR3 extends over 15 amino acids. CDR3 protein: CATSRDGDSNQPQHF. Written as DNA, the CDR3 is TGTGCCACCTCCAGGGACGGAGATAGCAATCAGCCCCAGCATTTT.

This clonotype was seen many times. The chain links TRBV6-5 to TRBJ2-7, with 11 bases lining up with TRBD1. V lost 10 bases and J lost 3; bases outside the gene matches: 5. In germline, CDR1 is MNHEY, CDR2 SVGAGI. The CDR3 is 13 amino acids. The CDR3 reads CATRGTGGYEQYF. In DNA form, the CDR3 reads TGTGCCACCAGGGGGACAGGGGGCTACGAGCAGTACTTC.

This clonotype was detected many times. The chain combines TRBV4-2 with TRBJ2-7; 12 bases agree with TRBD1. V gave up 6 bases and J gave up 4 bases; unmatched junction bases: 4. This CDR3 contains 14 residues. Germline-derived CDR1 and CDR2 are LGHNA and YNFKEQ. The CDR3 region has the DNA TGTGCCAGCAGACGGGACAGGGGGCCTTACGAGCAGTACTTC. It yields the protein CASRRDRGPYEQYF.

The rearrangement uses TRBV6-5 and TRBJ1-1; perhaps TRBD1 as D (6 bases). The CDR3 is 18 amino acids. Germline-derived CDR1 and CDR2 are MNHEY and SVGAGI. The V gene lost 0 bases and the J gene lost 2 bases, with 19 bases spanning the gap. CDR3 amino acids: CASSYSRAWAGANTEAFF. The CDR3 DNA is TGTGCCAGCAGTTACTCGAGGGCATGGGCAGGGGCTAACACTGAAGCTTTCTTT.

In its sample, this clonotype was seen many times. The DNA of the CDR3 is TGTGCCAGCAGTTCCTCCTTCCTCGGAGGACAGAAAGAGACCCAGTACTTC. Translated: CASSSSFLGGQKETQYF. This chain joins TRBV6-6 and TRBJ2-5; a possible D gene is TRBD1 (6 bases). The CDR3 length is 17 residues. V was clipped by 4 bases and J by 3 bases, with 21 bases between them. CDR1 is MNHNY and CDR2 is SVGAGI in the germline V gene (reference sequence).

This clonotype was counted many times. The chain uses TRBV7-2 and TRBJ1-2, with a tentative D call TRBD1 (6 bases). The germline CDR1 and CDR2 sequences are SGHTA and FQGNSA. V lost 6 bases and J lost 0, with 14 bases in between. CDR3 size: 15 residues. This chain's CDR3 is CASRSIQGPNYGYTF. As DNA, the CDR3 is TGTGCCAGCAGGTCTATACAGGGACCTAACTATGGCTACACCTTC. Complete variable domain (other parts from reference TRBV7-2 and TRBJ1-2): GAGVSQSPSNKVTEKGKDVELRCDPISGHTALYWYRQSLGQGLEFLIYFQGNSAPDKSGLPSDRFSAERTGGSVSTLTIQRTQQEDSAVYLCASRSIQGPNYGYTFGSGTRLTVV.

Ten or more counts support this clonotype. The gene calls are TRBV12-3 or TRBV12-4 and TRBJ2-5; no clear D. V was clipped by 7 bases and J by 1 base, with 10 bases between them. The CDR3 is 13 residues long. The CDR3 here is CASTYTVQETQYF. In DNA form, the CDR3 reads TGTGCCAGCACCTACACGGTCCAAGAGACCCAGTACTTC.

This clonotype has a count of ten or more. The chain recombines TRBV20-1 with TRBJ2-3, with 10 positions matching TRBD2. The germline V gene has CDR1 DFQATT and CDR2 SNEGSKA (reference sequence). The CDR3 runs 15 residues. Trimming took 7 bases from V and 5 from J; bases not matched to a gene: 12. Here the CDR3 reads CSGRKERGGRDTQYF. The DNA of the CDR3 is TGCAGTGGAAGGAAGGAGCGGGGGGGCCGAGATACGCAGTATTTT.

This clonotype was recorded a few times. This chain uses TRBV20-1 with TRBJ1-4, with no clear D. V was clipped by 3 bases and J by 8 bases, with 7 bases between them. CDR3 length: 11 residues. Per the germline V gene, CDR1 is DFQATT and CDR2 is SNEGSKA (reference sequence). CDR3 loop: CSASRGEKLFF. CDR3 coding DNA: TGCAGTGCTAGTCGAGGCGAAAAACTGTTTTTT.

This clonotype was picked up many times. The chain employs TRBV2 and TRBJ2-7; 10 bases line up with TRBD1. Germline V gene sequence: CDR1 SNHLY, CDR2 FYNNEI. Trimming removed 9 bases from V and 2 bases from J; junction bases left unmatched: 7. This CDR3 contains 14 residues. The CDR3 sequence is CASTLGQGAYEQYF. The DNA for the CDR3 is TGTGCCAGTACCCTCGGACAGGGGGCCTACGAGCAGTACTTC.

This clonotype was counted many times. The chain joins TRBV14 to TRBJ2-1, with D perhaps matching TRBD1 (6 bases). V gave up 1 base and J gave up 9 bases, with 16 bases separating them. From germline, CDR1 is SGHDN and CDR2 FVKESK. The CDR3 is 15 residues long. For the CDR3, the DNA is TGTGCCAGCAGCCAAGCCCCAACAGGGTCCGGTGAGCAGTTCTTC. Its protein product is CASSQAPTGSGEQFF.

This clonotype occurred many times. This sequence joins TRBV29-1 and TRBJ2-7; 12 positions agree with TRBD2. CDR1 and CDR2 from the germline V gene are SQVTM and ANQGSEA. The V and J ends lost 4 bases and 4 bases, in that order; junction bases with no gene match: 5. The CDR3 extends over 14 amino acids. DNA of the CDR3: TGCAGCGTTGGACCGGGACTAGCGGGTTACGAGCAGTACTTC. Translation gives CSVGPGLAGYEQYF.

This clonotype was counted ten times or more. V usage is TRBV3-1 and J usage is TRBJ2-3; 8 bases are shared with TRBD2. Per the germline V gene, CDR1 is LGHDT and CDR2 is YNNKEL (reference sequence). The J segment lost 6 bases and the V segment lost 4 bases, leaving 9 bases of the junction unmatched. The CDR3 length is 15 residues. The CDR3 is CASSLGGGRSDTQYF. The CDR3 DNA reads TGTGCCAGCAGCCTAGGTGGCGGGAGGTCTGATACGCAGTATTTT.